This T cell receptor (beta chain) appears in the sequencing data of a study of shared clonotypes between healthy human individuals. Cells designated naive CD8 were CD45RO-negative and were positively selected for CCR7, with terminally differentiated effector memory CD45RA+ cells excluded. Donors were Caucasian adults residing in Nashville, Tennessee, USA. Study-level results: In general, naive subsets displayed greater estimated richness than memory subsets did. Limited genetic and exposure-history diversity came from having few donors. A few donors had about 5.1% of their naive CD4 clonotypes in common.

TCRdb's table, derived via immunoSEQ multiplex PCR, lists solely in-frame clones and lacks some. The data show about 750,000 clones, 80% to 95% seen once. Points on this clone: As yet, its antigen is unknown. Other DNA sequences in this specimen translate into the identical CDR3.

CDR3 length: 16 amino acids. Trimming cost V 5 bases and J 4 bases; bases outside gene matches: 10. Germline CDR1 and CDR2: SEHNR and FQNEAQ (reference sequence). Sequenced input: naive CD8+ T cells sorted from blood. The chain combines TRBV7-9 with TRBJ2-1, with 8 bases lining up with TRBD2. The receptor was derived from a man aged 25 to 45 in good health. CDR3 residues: CASSLVGTSGYNEQFF. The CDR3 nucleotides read TGTGCCAGCAGCCTCGTCGGCACTAGCGGATACAATGAGCAGTTCTTC. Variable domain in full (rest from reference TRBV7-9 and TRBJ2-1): DTGVSQNPRHKITKRGQNVTFRCDPISEHNRLYWYRQTLGQGPEFLTYFQNEAQLEKSRLLSDRFSAERPKGSFSTLEIQRTEQGDSAMYLCASSLVGTSGYNEQFFGPGTRLTVL.